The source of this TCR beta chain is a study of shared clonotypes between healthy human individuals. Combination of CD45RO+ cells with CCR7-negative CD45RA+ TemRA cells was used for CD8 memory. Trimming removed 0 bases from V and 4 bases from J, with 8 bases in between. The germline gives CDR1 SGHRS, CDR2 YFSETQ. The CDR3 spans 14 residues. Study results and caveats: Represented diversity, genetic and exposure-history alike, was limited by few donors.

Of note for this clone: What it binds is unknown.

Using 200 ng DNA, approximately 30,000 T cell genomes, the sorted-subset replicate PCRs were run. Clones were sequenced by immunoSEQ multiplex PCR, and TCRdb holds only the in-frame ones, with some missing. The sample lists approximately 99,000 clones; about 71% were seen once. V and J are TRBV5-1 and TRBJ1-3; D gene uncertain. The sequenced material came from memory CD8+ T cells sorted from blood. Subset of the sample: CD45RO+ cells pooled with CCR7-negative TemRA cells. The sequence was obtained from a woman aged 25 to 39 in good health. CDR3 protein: CASSLAGYGNTIYF. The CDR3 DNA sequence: TGCGCCAGCAGCTTGGCGGGATACGGAAACACCATATATTTT.